This T cell receptor (beta chain) stems from a study of T cells after posttransplantation cyclophosphamide. Regarding the study as a whole: Recipient CMV seropositivity and CMV reactivation strongly tracked TRB clonality. Donor CD8+ memory clones often dominated recipient blood repertoires at later times.

Sequencing used immunoSEQ multiplex PCR; TCRdb keeps in-frame clones, though not all of them. The sample lists approximately 52,000 clones, just over 85% occurring once. In germline, CDR1 is MNHNY, CDR2 SVGAGI (reference sequence). This CDR3 is built from 14 residues. This clone was observed once. What it recognizes is unknown. Input material: PBMCs. The receptor comes from a man aged 25 to 40 with a blood cancer, CMV-positive, and with a related stem cell donor. The rearrangement uses TRBV6-6 and TRBJ2-5; maybe TRBD2 (5 bases). The tail of the sequence fits TRBJ2-7 better, so the J call may be wrong. The CDR3 DNA follows: TGTGCCAGCAGTCGGTCGGCCGACTACTACGAGCAGTACTTC. Translated, it gives CASSRSADYYEQYF.